This T cell receptor beta chain originates from a study of regulatory T cells in long-lasting Graves disease (dated by TCRdb to the early 2020s). As for the study more broadly: To count as having persistent Graves' disease, a patient had to have received antithyroid drug treatment for over 5 years with TSH receptor autoantibodies remaining persistently positive. Peripheral blood TCR sequencing and RNA sequencing compared persistent Graves' disease patients with newly diagnosed Graves' disease patients. The study was conducted in China and was registered as a clinical trial. A total of roughly 35 samples were covered by TCR sequencing, comprising some 13 persistent and about 20 newly diagnosed Graves' disease patients. On average, persistent Graves' disease patients in the clinical cohort had been on antithyroid drugs for around ten years. Paper-wide results and their limitations: Sequencing and analysis were restricted to the TCR beta chain. The study examined only peripheral blood because the primary lesion, thyroid tissue, could not be accessed. Persistent disease showed preferential use of TRBV28, TRBJ1-2 and TRBJ2-5, whereas newly diagnosed disease favored TRBV20-1 and TRBJ2-1. The authors acknowledged the small sample size as a limitation that may reduce accuracy. A larger number of public clonotypes was shared among persistent patients (fewer than 3,000) than among newly diagnosed patients (around 970). Compared with newly diagnosed patients, patients with persistent Graves' disease had lower TCR Shannon entropy and fewer highly expanded clones, which suggests clonal expansion.

The time point tag for this specimen amounts to: persistent/refractory GD, antithyroid drugs over 5 years with positive TRAb. RNA was extracted from PBMCs in TRIzol for both TCR sequencing and RNA sequencing. The diagnosis of Graves' disease was made according to American Thyroid Association guidelines. Patients for the study were recruited at an endocrinology department in Xi'an, China. Each patient gave about 9.1 milliliters of peripheral blood, collected in an EDTA anticoagulant tube. Ficoll Paque Plus density gradient separation was used to isolate PBMCs, and no further T cell sorting was performed. An Agilent 2100 Bioanalyzer and agarose gel were used to check RNA quality, while a NanoDrop 2000 measured RNA concentration. This clonotype was picked up many times. This clone's antigen is unknown. No clone much larger than this one lies a single base away; base qualities are absent. Libraries were built with multiplex PCR. Reads for this sample came from an Illumina HiSeq 4000. To build TCR beta libraries, CDR3 regions were amplified by Arm-PCR using iRepertoire HTBI primers. Before sequencing, the PCR products went through gel purification. On the study's bioinformatics: A total of under 80 TRBV and 14 TRBJ segments were identified across samples and were used for gene usage analysis of CDR3 amino acid clonotypes. COPE and FqMerger were used to merge the filtered high-quality paired reads into contigs. BLAST was used to align contigs to IMGT TRBV, TRBD and TRBJ reference genes, and CDR3 was defined according to IMGT. Clonotypes above 0.1% frequency were classified as highly expanded clones. Shannon entropy was used to measure repertoire diversity, and the Gini coefficient was used to measure V-J evenness. Clonotypes shared by more than one individual were considered public. TCRdb reworked the public reads: Q25 trimming with fastp, MiXCR clone assembly, productive beta chains retained. For every CDR3 protein sequence, its rows merge into one entry that carries the most common genes and DNA. TCRdb's processing, not the study's, gives the V and J calls here. The table for this sample lists about 310,000 distinct CDR3 sequences; around 23% of them were counted only once. The top ten constitute roughly three fifths of the sample.

The CDR3 holds 16 amino acids from the cysteine to the phenylalanine. Here the CDR3 DNA is all that survives: 48 bases in frame from base 1. Relative to germline, V is missing 1 base and J is missing 5 bases, with 10 bases of the junction outside any gene match. The chain links TRBV12-3 or TRBV12-4 with TRBJ2-7; the junction holds 8 bases that match TRBD2. Here the sequenced sample was peripheral blood mononuclear cells (PBMCs), taken when the disease was refractory, from a patient treated with antithyroid drugs. The clonotype originates from a female donor with Graves disease. In nucleotides, the sequence is TGTGCCAGCAGTTTAGAGGGCGGCGGGAGGCCTAACGAGCAGTACTTC. Its translation reads: CASSLEGGGRPNEQYF.